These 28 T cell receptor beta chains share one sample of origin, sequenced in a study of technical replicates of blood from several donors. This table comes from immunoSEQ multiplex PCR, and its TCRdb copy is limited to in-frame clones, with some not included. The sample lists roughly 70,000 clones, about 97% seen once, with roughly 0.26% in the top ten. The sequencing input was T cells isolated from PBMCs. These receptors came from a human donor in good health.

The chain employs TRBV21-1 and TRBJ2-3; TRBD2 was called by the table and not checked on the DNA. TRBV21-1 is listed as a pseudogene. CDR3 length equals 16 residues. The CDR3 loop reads CASSKGMPGGTDTQYF. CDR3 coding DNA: TGTGCCAGCAGCAAAGGGATGCCGGGAGGGACAGATACGCAGTATTTT.

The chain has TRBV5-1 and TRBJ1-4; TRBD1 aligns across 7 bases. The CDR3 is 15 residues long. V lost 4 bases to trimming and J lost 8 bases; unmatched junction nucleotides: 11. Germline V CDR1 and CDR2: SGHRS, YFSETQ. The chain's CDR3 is CASSPWTGEGEKLFF. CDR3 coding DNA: TGCGCCAGCAGCCCCTGGACAGGCGAGGGGGAAAAACTGTTTTTT.

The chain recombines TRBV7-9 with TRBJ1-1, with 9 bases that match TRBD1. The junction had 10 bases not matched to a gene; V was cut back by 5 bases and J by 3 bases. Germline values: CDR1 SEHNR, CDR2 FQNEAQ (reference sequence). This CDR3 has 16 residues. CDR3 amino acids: CASSIWTGARYTEAFF. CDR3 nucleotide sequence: TGTGCCAGCAGCATATGGACAGGGGCAAGGTACACTGAAGCTTTCTTT.

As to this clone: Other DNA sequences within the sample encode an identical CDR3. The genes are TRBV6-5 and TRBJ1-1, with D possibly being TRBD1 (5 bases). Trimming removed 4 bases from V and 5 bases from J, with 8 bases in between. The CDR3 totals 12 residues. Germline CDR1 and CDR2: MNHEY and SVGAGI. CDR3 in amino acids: CASSFRGTEAFF. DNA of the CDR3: TGTGCCAGCAGTTTTCGGGGGACTGAAGCTTTCTTT.

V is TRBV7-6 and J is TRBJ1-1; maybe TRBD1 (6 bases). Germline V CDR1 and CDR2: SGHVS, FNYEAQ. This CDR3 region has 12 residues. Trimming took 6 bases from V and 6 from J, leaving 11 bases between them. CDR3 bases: TGTGCCAGCAGTCAAGGGGGATCTGAAGCTTTCTTT. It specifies CASSQGGSEAFF.

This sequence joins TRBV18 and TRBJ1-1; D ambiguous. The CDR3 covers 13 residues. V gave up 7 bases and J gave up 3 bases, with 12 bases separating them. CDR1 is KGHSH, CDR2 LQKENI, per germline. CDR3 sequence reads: CASFRRSDTEAFF. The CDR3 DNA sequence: TGTGCCAGCTTTCGACGGAGCGACACTGAAGCTTTCTTT.

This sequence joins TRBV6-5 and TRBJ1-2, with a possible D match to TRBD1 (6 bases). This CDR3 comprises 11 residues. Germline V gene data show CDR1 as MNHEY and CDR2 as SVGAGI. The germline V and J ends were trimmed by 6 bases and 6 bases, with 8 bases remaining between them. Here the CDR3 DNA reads TGTGCCAGCAGAACAGGGAATGGCTACACCTTC. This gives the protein CASRTGNGYTF.

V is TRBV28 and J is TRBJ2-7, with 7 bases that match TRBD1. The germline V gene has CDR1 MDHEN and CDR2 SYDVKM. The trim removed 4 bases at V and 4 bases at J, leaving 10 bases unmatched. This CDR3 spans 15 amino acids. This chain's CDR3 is CASSSPGKGAYEQYF. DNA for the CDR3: TGTGCCAGCAGTTCCCCGGGGAAGGGGGCGTACGAGCAGTACTTC.

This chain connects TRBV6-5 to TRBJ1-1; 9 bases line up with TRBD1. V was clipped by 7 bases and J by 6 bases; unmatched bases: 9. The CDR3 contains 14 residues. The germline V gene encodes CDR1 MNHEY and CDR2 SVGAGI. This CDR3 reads CASTLTGGFPEAFF. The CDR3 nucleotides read TGTGCCAGCACCCTGACAGGGGGATTCCCTGAAGCTTTCTTT.

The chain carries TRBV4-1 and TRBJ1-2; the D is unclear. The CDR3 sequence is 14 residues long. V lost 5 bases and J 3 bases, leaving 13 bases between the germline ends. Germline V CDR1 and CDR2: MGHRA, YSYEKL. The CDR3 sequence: CASSVGLRDYGYTF. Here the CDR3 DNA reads TGCGCCAGCAGCGTGGGATTGAGGGACTATGGCTACACCTTC.

The CDR3 is CAWSVERGWETQYF. CDR3 in DNA: TGTGCCTGGAGTGTGGAGCGAGGTTGGGAGACCCAGTACTTC. The chain links TRBV30 to TRBJ2-5; no definite D call. Germline loops: CDR1 GTSNPN, CDR2 SVGIG (reference sequence). This CDR3 spans 14 amino acids. V lost 0 bases to trimming and J lost 5 bases, with 13 bases between them.

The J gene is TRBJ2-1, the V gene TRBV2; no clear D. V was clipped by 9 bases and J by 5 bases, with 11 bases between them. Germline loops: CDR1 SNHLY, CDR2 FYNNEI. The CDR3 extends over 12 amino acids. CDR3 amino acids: CASLEQNNEQFF. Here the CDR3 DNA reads TGTGCCAGTTTGGAGCAAAACAATGAGCAGTTCTTC.

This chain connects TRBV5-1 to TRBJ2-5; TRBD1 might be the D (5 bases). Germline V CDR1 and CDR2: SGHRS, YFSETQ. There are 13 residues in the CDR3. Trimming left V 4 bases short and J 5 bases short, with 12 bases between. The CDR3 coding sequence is TGCGCCAGCAGCCCGGTACAGGCCGAGACCCAGTACTTC. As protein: CASSPVQAETQYF.

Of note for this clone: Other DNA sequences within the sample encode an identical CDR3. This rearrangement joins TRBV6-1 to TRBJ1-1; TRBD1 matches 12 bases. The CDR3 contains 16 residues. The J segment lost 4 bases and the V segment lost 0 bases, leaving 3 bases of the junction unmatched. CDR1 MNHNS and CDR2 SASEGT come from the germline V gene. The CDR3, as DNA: TGTGCCAGCAGTGAAGCCGGGACAGGGGGCCTCACTGAAGCTTTCTTT. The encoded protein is CASSEAGTGGLTEAFF.

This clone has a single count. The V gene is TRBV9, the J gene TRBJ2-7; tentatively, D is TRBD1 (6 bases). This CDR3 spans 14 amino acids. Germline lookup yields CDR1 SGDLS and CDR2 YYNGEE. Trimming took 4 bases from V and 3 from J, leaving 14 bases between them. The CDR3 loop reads CASSPGTNIYEQYF. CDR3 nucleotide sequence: TGTGCCAGCAGCCCCGGGACAAACATCTACGAGCAGTACTTC.

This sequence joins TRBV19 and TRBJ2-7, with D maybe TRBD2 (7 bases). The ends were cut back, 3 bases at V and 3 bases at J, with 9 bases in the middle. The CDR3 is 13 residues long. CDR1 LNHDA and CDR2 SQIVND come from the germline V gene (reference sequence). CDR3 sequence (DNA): TGTGCCAGTAGTATGGGGGGGCTCTACGAGCAGTACTTC. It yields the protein CASSMGGLYEQYF.

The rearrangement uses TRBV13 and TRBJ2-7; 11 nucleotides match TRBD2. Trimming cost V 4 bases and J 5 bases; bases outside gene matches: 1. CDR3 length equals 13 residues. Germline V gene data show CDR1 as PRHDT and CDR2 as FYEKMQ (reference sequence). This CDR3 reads CASSSGLADEQYF. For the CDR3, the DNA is TGTGCCAGCAGCTCGGGACTAGCGGACGAGCAGTACTTC.

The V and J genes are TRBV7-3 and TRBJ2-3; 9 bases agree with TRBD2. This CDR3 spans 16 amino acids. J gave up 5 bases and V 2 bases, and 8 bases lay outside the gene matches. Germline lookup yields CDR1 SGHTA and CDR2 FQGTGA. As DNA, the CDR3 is TGTGCCAGCAGCTTATTGGCGGGAGGGAGTGGAGATACGCAGTATTTT. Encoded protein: CASSLLAGGSGDTQYF.

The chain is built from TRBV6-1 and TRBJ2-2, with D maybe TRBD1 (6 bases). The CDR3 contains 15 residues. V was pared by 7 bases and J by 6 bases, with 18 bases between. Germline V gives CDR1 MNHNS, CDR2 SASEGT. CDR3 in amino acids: CASTPKGGWSGELFF. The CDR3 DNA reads TGTGCCAGCACCCCCAAAGGGGGTTGGTCCGGGGAGCTGTTTTTT.

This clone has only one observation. In DNA form, the CDR3 reads TGTGCCAGCAGCTTACTACTAGGCGAGCAGTACTTC. Encoded protein: CASSLLLGEQYF. The chain employs TRBV7-9 and TRBJ2-7; TRBD2 is a possible D gene (5 bases). The germline V and J ends were trimmed by 2 bases and 6 bases, with 8 bases remaining between them. The CDR3 covers 12 residues. Looked up from germline, CDR1 is SEHNR and CDR2 is FQNEAQ (reference sequence). Using reference TRBV7-9 and TRBJ2-7 for the parts outside the CDR3, the full variable domain is DTGVSQNPRHKITKRGQNVTFRCDPISEHNRLYWYRQTLGQGPEFLTYFQNEAQLEKSRLLSDRFSAERPKGSFSTLEIQRTEQGDSAMYLCASSLLLGEQYFGPGTRLTVT.

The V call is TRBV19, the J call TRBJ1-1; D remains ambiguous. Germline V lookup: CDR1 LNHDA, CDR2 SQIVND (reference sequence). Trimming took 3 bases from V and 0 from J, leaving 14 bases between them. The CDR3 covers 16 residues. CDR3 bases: TGTGCCAGTAGTATTGGATTAAACAGTTTGAACACTGAAGCTTTCTTT. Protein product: CASSIGLNSLNTEAFF.

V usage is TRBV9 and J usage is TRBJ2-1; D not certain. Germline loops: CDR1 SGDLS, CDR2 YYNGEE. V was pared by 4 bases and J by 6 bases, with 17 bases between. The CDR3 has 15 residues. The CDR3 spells CASSSRSVQINEQFF. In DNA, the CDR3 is TGTGCCAGCAGCTCACGGAGCGTCCAGATCAATGAGCAGTTCTTC.

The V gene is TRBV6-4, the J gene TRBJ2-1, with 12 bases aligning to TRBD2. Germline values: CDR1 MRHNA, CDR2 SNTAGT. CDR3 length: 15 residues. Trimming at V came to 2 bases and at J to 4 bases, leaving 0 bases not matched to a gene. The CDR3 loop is CASSDGTSGYNEQFF. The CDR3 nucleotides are TGTGCCAGCAGTGACGGGACTAGCGGGTACAATGAGCAGTTCTTC.

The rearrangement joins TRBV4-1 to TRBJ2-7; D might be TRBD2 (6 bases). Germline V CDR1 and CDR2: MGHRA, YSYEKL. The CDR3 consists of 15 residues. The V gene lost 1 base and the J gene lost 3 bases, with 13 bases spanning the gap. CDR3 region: CASSQAPTRVYEQYF. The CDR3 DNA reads TGCGCCAGCAGCCAAGCTCCGACTAGGGTCTACGAGCAGTACTTC.

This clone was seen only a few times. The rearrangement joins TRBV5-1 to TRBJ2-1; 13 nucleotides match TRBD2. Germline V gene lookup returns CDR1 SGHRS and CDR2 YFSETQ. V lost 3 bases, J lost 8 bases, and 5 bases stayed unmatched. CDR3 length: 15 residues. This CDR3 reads CASSWTSGSIYEQFF. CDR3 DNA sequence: TGCGCCAGCAGCTGGACTAGCGGGAGTATCTATGAGCAGTTCTTC.

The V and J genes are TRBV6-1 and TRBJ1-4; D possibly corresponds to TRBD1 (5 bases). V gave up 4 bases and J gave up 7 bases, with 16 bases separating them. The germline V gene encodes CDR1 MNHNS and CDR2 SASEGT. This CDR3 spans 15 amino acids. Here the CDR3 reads CASSAVGAGSEKLFF. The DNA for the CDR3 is TGTGCCAGCAGTGCAGTAGGGGCCGGGAGTGAAAAACTGTTTTTT.

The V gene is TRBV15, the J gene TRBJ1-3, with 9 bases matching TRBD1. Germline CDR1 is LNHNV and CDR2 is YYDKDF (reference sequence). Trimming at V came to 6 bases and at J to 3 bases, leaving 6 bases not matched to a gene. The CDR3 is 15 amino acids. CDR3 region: CATSPGQGGGNTIYF. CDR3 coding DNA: TGTGCCACCAGTCCGGGACAGGGTGGTGGAAACACCATATATTTT. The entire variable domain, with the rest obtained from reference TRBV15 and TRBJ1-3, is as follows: DAMVIQNPRYQVTQFGKPVTLSCSQTLNHNVMYWYQQKSSQAPKLLFHYYDKDFNNEADTPDNFQSRRPNTSFCFLDIRSPGLGDTAMYLCATSPGQGGGNTIYFGEGSWLTVV.

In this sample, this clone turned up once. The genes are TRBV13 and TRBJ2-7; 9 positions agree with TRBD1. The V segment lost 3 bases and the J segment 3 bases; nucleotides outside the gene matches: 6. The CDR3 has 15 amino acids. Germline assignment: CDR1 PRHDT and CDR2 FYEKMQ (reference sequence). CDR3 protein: CASSFGGQGLYEQYF. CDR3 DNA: TGTGCCAGCAGCTTTGGGGGACAGGGACTCTACGAGCAGTACTTC.